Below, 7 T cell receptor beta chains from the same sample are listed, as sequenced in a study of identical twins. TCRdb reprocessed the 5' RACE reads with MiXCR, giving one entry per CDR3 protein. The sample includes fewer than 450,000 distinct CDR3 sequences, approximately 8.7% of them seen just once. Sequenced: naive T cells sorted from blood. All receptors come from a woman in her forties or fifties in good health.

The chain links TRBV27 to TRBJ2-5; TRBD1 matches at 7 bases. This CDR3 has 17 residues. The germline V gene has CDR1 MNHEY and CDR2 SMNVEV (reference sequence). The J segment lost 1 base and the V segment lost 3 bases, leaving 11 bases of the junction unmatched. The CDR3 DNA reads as TGTGCCAGCAGTTTGAGCTTAGGGGGCGAAACCCAAGAGACCCAGTACTTC. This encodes CASSLSLGGETQETQYF.

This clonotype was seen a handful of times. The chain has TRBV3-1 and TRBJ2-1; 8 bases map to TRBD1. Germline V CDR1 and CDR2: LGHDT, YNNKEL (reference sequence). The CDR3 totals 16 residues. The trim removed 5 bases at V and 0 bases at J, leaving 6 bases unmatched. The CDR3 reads CASSNPGTGSYNEQFF. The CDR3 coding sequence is TGTGCCAGCAGCAACCCCGGGACAGGCTCCTACAATGAGCAGTTCTTC.

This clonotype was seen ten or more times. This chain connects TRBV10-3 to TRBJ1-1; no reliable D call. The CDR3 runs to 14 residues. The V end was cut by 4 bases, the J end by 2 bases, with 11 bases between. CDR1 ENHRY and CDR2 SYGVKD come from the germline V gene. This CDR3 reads CAISAGYTNTEAFF. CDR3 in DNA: TGTGCCATCAGTGCGGGTTACACTAACACTGAAGCTTTCTTT.

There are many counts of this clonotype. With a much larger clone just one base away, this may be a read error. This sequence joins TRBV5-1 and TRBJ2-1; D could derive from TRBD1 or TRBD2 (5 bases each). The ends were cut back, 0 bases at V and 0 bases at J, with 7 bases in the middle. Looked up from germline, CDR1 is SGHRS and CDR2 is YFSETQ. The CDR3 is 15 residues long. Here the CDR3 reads CASSLDGTSYNEQFF. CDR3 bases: TGCGCCAGCAGCTTGGACGGGACCTCCTACAATGAGCAGTTCTTC.

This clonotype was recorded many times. The chain's CDR3 is CSVEPREGYNEQFF. The CDR3 DNA sequence: TGCAGCGTTGAACCCCGGGAGGGGTACAATGAGCAGTTCTTC. The chain recombines TRBV29-1 with TRBJ2-1; 8 bases are shared with TRBD2. V lost 2 bases, J lost 4 bases, and 4 bases stayed unmatched. Germline V CDR1 and CDR2: SQVTM, ANQGSEA. The CDR3 loop spans 14 amino acids.

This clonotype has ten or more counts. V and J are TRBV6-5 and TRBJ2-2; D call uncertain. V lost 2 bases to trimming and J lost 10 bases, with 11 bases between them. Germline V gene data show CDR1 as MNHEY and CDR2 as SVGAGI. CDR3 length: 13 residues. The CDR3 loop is CASSYEAVEELFF. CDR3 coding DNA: TGTGCCAGCAGTTACGAGGCGGTTGAGGAGCTGTTTTTT.

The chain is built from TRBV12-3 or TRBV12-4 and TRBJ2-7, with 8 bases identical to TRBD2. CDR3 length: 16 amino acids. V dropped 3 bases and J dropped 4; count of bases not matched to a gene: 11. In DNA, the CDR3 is TGTGCCAGCAGTTTGGCGGGGGGTCGGGGCGGGTACGAGCAGTACTTC. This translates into CASSLAGGRGGYEQYF.